This T cell receptor (beta chain) was obtained from a study of cytomegalovirus exposure and HLA in healthy donors (dated by TCRdb to about 2017). Background on the whole study: According to a later analysis, the 100 to 150 validation repertoires were produced on the same platform as the 666 repertoires of the first cohort. The study aimed to test whether signatures of past pathogen exposure could be identified by cataloging public T cell receptors. In addition to the first cohort of roughly 670 subjects, a separate validation cohort of 120 different subjects was used. High-throughput TCR immunosequencing, statistical association of individual TCRs with disease status, and machine learning were combined to predict cytomegalovirus infection status. Overall study outcomes, separate from this receptor: Cytomegalovirus status was reported to be diagnosed by the classifier with high specificity and sensitivity in both the original and validation cohorts. In vitro tests confirmed that a few of the cytomegalovirus-associated TCR beta chains recognize cytomegalovirus antigens. Subsequent analysis determined that TCRs grouped into clusters in the first cohort also showed a tendency toward co-occurrence across the 130 or so validation repertoires, and roughly 95% of cluster scores exceeded 0. It was suggested by the authors that the approach could potentially be generalized to other disease states and immunological phenotypes. Most TCR sequences were seen in very few donors, while some public TCRs were found in many individuals. The study gave a list of under 200 TCR beta chains associated with cytomegalovirus. A later analysis had no HLA typing for the validation cohort, so co-occurrence there was scored across all 130 or so repertoires.

Based on the germline V gene, the CDR1 and CDR2 sequences are SGHTA and FQGTGA. The CDR3 measures 16 amino acids from cysteine to phenylalanine. Of all the DNA, just the CDR3 is kept, 48 bases in frame from base 1. V is clipped by 2 bases and J by 0 bases, and the sequence between their germline boundaries is 10 bases long. The method was the immunoSEQ multiplex PCR assay. Per the original workflow: To diagnose cytomegalovirus status from the catalog of TCR beta chain sequences, a statistical classification framework was built. TCRdb retrieved this table from immuneACCESS and kept in-frame rearrangements only. Not all clones are present; in checked studies, unresolved V genes account for under half, and no reason is known for the remainder. Clonal size and the V and J genes are those of that table, whereas D and trimming came from the DNA. The sample contains about 110,000 clones, approximately 89% of them found a single time. The ten top clones hold over 1.5% of the sample.

Separate from the approximately 670-subject first cohort, the validation cohort of about 120 subjects was the group to which the donors belonged. Of note for this clone: No antigen is known for it. No much larger clonotype is one base removed from it; base qualities were not supplied.

The receptor's source is a woman younger than 35 in good health and CMV-seronegative. Sequenced sample: PBMCs. The chain joins TRBV7-3 to TRBJ2-2, with a weak D call of TRBD1 (5 bases match). The nucleotide sequence reads TGTGCCAGCAGCTTATTAGCAGGGCCGAACACCGGGGAGCTGTTTTTT. It specifies CASSLLAGPNTGELFF.